A selection of T cell receptor beta chains follows, all from one sample in a study of blood T cell repertoires in COVID-19. Profiling relied on immunoSEQ multiplex PCR, and the TCRdb table lists in-frame clones only, not all of them. The sample includes about 170,000 clones, about 82% of them seen just once. The sequencing input was peripheral blood. These TCRs come from a woman aged 80 or over with COVID-19, enrolled during active disease. The conserved cysteine and the conserved F or W are not part of the CDR3 here.

j_call,v_call,cdr3_length,cdr3_aa
TRBJ2-7,TRBV7-9,13,ASSLTERAGYEQY
TRBJ2-2,TRBV9,15,ASSGGTSGAYTGELF
TRBJ2-7,TRBV24-1,13,ATSDEDRGPYEQY
TRBJ1-4,TRBV7-9,13,ASSLATGIHEKLF
TRBJ1-1,TRBV7-8,12,ASSSNTWNTEAF
TRBJ2-1,TRBV13,15,ASSLYLAGVSYNEQF
TRBJ2-5,TRBV7-7,14,ASSLGPGMGQETQY
TRBJ1-5,TRBV7-3,18,ASSLTPRGQKYDSNQPQH
TRBJ2-7,TRBV5-4,12,ASSFSQGADEQY
TRBJ2-5,TRBV29-1,11,SGHTGAQETQY
TRBJ1-4,TRBV2,12,ASSDRTTNEKLF
TRBJ1-6,TRBV9,13,ASSSPGQENSPLH
TRBJ1-5,TRBV19,11,ASSIQSNQPQH
TRBJ1-2,TRBV19,10,ASSTDWFGYT
TRBJ1-3,TRBV9,13,ASSRGDFSGNTIY
TRBJ1-1,TRBV7-9,9,ASSLGHGAF
TRBJ1-1,TRBV11-2,12,ASSYLGGTGEAF
TRBJ2-7,TRBV28,15,ASSSSGEARGPYEQY
TRBJ1-1,TRBV9,14,ASSVAGGVGGTEAF
TRBJ1-3,TRBV11-2,11,ASTFAYRDTIY
TRBJ1-5,TRBV19,13,ASSPQQGLNQPQH
TRBJ1-2,TRBV5-1,12,ASSATPGNYGYT
TRBJ2-5,TRBV3-1/TRBV3-2,14,ASSQGTGWMGETQY
TRBJ1-1,TRBV7-5,16,VRSSLQGTTKGSTEAF
TRBJ2-7,TRBV19,15,ASSPPRRGRGFDEQY